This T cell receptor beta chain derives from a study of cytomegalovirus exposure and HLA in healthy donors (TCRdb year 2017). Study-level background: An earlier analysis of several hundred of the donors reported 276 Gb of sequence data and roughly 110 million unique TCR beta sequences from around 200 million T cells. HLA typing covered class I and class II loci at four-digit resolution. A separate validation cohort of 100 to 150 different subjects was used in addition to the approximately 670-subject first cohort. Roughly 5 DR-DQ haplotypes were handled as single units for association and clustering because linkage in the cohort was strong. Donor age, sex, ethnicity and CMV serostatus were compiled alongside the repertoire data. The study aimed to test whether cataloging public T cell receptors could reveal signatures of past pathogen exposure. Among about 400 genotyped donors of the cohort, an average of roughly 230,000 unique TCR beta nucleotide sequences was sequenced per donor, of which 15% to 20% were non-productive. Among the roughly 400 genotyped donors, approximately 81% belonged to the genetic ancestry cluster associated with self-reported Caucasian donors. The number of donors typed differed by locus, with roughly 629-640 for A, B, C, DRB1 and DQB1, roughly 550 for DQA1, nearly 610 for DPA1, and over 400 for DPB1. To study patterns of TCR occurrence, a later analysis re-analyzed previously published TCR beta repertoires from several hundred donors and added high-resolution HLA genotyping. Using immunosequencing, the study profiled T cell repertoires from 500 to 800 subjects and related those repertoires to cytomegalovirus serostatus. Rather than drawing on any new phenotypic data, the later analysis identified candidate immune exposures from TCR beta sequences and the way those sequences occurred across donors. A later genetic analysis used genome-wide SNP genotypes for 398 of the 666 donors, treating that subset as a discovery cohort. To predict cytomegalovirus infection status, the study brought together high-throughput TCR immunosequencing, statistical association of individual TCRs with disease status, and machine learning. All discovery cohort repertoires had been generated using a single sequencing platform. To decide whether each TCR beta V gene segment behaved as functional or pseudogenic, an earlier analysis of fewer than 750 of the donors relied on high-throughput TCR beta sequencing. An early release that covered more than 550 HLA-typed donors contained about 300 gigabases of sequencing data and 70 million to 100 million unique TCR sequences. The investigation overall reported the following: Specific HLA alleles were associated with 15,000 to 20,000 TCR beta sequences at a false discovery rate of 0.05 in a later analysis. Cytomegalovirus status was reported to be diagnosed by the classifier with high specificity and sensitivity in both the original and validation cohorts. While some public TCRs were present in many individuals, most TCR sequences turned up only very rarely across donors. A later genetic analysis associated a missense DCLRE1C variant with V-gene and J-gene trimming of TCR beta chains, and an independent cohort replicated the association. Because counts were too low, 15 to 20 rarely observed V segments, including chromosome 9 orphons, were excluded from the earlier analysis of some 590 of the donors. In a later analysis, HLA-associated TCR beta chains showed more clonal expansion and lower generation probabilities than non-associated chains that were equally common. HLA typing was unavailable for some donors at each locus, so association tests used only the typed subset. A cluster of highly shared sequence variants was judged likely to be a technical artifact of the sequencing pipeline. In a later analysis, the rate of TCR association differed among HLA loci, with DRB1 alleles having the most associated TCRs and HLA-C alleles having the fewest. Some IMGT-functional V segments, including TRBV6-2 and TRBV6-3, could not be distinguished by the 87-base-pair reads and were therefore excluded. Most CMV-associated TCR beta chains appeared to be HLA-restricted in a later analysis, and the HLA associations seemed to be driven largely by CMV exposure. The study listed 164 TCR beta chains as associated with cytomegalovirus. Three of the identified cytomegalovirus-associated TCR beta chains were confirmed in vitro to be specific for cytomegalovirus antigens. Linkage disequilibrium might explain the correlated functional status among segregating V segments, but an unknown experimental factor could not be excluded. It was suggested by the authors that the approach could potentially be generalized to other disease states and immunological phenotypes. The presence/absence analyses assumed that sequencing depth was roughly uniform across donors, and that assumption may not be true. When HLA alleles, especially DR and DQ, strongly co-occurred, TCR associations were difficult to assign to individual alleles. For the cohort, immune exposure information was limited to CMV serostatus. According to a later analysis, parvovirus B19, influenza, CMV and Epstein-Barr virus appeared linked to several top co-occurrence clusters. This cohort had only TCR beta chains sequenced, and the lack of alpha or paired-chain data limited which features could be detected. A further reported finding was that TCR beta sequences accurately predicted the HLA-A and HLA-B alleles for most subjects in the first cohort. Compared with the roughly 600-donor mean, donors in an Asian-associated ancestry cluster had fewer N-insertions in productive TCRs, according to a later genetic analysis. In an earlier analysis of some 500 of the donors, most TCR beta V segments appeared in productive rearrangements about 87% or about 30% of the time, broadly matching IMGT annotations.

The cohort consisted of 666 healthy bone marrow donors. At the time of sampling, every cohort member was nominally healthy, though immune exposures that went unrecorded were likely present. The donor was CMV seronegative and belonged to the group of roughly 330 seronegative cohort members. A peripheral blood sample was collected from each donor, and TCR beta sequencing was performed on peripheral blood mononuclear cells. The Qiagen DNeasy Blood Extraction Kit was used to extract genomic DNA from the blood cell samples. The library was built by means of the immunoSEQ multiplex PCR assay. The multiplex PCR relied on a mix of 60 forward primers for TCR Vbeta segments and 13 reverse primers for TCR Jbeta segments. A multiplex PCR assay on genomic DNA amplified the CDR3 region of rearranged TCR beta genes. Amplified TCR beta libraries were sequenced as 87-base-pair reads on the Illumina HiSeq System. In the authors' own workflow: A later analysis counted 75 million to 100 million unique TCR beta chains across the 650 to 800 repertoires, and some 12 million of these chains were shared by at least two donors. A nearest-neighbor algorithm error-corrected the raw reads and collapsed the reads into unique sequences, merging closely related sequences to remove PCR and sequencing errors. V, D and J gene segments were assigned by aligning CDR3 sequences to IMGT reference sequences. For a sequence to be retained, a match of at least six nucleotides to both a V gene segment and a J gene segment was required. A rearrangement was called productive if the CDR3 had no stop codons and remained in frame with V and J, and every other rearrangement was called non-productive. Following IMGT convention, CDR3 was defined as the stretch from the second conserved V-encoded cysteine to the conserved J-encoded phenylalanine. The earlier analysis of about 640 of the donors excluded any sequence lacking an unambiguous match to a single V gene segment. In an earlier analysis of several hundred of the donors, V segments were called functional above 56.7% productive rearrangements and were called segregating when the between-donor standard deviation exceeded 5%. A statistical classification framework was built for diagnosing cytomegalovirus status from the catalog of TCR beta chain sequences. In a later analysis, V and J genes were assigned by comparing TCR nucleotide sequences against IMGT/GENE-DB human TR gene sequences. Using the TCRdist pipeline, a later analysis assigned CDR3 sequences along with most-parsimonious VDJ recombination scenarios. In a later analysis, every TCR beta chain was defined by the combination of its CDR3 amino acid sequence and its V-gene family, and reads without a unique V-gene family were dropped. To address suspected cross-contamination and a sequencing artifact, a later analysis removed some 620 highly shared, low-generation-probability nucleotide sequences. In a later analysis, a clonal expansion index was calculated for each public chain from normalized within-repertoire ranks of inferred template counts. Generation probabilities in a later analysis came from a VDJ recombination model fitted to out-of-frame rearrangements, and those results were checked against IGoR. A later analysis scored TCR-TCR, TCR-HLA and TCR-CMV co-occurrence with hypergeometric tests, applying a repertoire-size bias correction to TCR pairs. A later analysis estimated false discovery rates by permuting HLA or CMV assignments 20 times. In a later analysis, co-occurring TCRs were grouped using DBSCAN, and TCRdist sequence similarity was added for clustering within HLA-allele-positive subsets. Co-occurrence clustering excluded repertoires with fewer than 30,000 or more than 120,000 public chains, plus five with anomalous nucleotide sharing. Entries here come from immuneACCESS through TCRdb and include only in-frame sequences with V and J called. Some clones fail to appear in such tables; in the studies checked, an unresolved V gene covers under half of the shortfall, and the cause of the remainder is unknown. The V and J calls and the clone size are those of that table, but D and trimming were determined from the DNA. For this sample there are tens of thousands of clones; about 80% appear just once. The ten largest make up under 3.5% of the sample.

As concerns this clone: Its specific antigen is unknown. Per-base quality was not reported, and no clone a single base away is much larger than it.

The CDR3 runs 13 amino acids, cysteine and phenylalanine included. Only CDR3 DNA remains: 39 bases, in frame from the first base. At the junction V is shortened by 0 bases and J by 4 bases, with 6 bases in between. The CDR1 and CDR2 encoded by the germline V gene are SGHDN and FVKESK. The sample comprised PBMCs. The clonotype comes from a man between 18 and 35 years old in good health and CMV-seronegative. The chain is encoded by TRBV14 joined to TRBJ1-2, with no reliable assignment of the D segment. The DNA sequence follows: TGTGCCAGCAGCCAAGATAACTTCTATGGCTACACCTTC. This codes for CASSQDNFYGYTF.